Following are 16 T cell receptor beta chains from one sample sequenced in a study of cytomegalovirus exposure and HLA in healthy donors. This PCR relied on a set of 60 Vbeta primers and 13 Jbeta primers. The table came from immunoSEQ multiplex PCR; TCRdb's copy has only in-frame clones and leaves some out. The sample consists of 130,000 or so clones, 75% to 80% of them appearing once. Sequencing was performed on PBMCs. Every receptor here comes from a woman aged 40 to 50 in good health and CMV-seronegative.

V is TRBV19 and J is TRBJ1-2, with a possible D match to TRBD1 (5 bases). The CDR3 is 15 amino acids. The germline V gene encodes CDR1 LNHDA and CDR2 SQIVND (reference sequence). The V and J ends lost 0 bases and 3 bases respectively, with 11 bases between them. The CDR3 spells CASSIEAGFHYGYTF. Here the CDR3 DNA reads TGTGCCAGTAGTATAGAGGCAGGGTTCCACTATGGCTACACCTTC.

The chain is built from TRBV27 and TRBJ2-7; weak D call: TRBD2 (6 bases). V lost 4 bases, J lost 3 bases, and 22 bases lay in between. Germline CDR1 reads MNHEY; CDR2 reads SMNVEV (reference sequence). This CDR3 has 17 residues. This CDR3 is CASSSATGGKLLYEQYF. The CDR3 DNA is TGTGCCAGCAGTTCCGCCACTGGCGGGAAGCTCCTCTACGAGCAGTACTTC.

V gene TRBV5-1 combines with J gene TRBJ2-2, with 10 positions matching TRBD1. CDR3 length: 17 residues. Germline V gene sequence: CDR1 SGHRS, CDR2 YFSETQ. Trimming cost V 3 bases and J 4 bases; bases outside gene matches: 9. The CDR3 DNA follows: TGCGCCAGCAGCTCCATCCGGACAGGGGGATCCACCGGGGAGCTGTTTTTT. This gives the protein CASSSIRTGGSTGELFF.

The V and J genes are TRBV6-1 and TRBJ1-5; D unresolved. The CDR3 totals 14 residues. Germline V CDR1 and CDR2: MNHNS, SASEGT. V was shortened by 4 bases and J by 4 bases, with 11 bases between the two germline ends. The CDR3 loop reads CASSVLPGNQPQHF. CDR3 sequence (DNA): TGTGCCAGCAGTGTCCTGCCCGGGAATCAGCCCCAGCATTTT.

This rearrangement joins TRBV5-4 to TRBJ2-7, with D hard to call. The CDR3 length is 14 residues. Germline V CDR1 and CDR2: SGHNT, YYREEE (reference sequence). Deletions cut 2 bases from V and 0 bases from J, with 9 bases between. Here the CDR3 reads CASSLASSSYEQYF. The CDR3 DNA follows: TGTGCCAGCAGCTTAGCGTCGAGCTCCTACGAGCAGTACTTC.

With respect to this clone: Compared with germline, one end of the junction differs, possibly owing to a read error. This chain uses TRBV5-1 with TRBJ2-4, with 9 bases fitting TRBD1. CDR1 SGHRS and CDR2 YFSETQ come from the germline V gene. The CDR3 runs 14 residues. The CDR3 loop reads CASSQGQGRNSQYF. The CDR3 DNA follows: TGCGCCAGCAGCCAGGGACAGGGCAGGAACAGTCAGTACTTC. Combining the CDR3 with reference TRBV5-1 and TRBJ2-4 gives the whole variable domain KAGVTQTPRYLIKTRGQQVTLSCSPISGHRSVSWYQQTPGQGLQFLFEYFSETQRNKGNFPGRFSGRQFSNSRSEMNVSTLELGDSALYLCASSQGQGRNSQYFGAGTRLSVL.

This clone was counted only a few times. CDR3 protein: CAIRANRDRNTEAFF. CDR3 nucleotides: TGTGCCATCAGGGCGAATCGGGACAGGAACACTGAAGCTTTCTTT. V is TRBV10-3 and J is TRBJ1-1, with 7 nucleotides matching TRBD1. After removal of 6 bases from V and 1 base from J, the junction contained 8 bases not matched to a gene. The CDR3 has 15 residues. Germline V gene sequence: CDR1 ENHRY, CDR2 SYGVKD.

On this clone itself: A read error may produce the germline difference seen at one junction end. The chain joins TRBV7-9 to TRBJ2-1, with TRBD2 matching 7 bases. This CDR3 is 15 amino acids long. Germline V gene data show CDR1 as SEHNR and CDR2 as FQNEAQ (reference sequence). CDR3 DNA sequence: TGTTCCAGCAGCCCCTGGACTAGTGGCGCCGATGAGCAGTTCTTC. Translating it yields CSSSPWTSGADEQFF.

This clone was detected only once. The chain joins TRBV28 to TRBJ2-1; no firm D call. This CDR3 region has 11 residues. Germline-derived CDR1 and CDR2 are MDHEN and SYDVKM. V was trimmed by 6 bases and J by 5 bases, leaving 5 bases between them. This chain's CDR3 is CASSLDNEQFF. The CDR3 bases are TGTGCCAGCAGCCTAGACAATGAGCAGTTCTTC. Complete variable domain (other parts from reference TRBV28 and TRBJ2-1): DVKVTQSSRYLVKRTGEKVFLECVQDMDHENMFWYRQDPGLGLRLIYFSYDVKMKEKGDIPEGYSVSREKKERFSLILESASTNQTSMYLCASSLDNEQFFGPGTRLTVL.

This clone showed up just a few times. This chain connects TRBV4-2 to TRBJ2-1; maybe TRBD2 (6 bases). The CDR3 has 15 amino acids. Trimming cost V 4 bases and J 4 bases, with 14 bases left between them. The germline CDR1 and CDR2 sequences are LGHNA and YNFKEQ. The CDR3 region has the DNA TGTGCCAGCAGCCCCTCCGGCGGGAAGTACAATGAGCAGTTCTTC. Protein: CASSPSGGKYNEQFF.

V gene TRBV5-1 combines with J gene TRBJ1-1, with D perhaps matching TRBD1 (5 bases). CDR3 length: 14 amino acids. Germline V CDR1 and CDR2: SGHRS, YFSETQ. Trimming took off 5 bases at V and 0 bases at J, with 11 bases between the two ends. The DNA of the CDR3 is TGCGCCAGCAGTTTTGACAGCTTGAACACTGAAGCTTTCTTT. Translating gives CASSFDSLNTEAFF.

The chain is built from TRBV10-3 and TRBJ2-3; perhaps TRBD2 as D (6 bases). Deletions cut 8 bases from V and 2 bases from J, with 14 bases between. The V gene's germline CDR1 is ENHRY and CDR2 SYGVKD. The CDR3 contains 14 residues. The CDR3: CAISAREDTDTQYF. The CDR3 bases are TGTGCCATCTCAGCGAGGGAGGACACAGATACGCAGTATTTT.

This clone appeared once. This rearrangement joins TRBV7-6 to TRBJ2-2, with 10 bases fitting TRBD2. This CDR3 has 15 residues. Trimming removed 1 base from V and 7 bases from J; junction bases left unmatched: 3. The V gene's germline CDR1 is SGHVS and CDR2 FNYEAQ. CDR3: CASSLVAGGIGELFF. CDR3 coding DNA: TGTGCCAGCAGCTTAGTAGCGGGAGGAATCGGGGAGCTGTTTTTT.

The chain recombines TRBV7-9 with TRBJ2-3; D is ambiguous. The V end lost 5 bases, the J end lost 3 bases, and 21 bases lay between the germline ends. The CDR3 contains 17 residues. Germline-derived CDR1 and CDR2 are SEHNR and FQNEAQ (reference sequence). In DNA, the CDR3 is TGTGCCAGCAGCCCGTATCGTTGGGCATTAGGAACAGATACGCAGTATTTT. Translating it yields CASSPYRWALGTDTQYF.

The chain links TRBV6-5 to TRBJ1-6; D is unresolved. Germline V lookup: CDR1 MNHEY, CDR2 SVGAGI. V lost 2 bases and J lost 10, with 9 bases in between. The CDR3 sequence is 13 residues long. CDR3: CASSYRAGSPLHF. In DNA, the CDR3 is TGTGCCAGCAGTTACAGGGCGGGGTCACCCCTCCACTTT.

J is TRBJ2-1 and V is TRBV28, with 11 nucleotides matching TRBD2. V shed 2 bases and J 5 bases; nucleotides not matched to a gene: 2. CDR3 length equals 15 residues. Per the germline V gene, CDR1 is MDHEN and CDR2 is SYDVKM. The CDR3 region has the DNA TGTGCCAGCAGTTTAGGGACTAGCGGTAACAATGAGCAGTTCTTC. Translated, it gives CASSLGTSGNNEQFF.